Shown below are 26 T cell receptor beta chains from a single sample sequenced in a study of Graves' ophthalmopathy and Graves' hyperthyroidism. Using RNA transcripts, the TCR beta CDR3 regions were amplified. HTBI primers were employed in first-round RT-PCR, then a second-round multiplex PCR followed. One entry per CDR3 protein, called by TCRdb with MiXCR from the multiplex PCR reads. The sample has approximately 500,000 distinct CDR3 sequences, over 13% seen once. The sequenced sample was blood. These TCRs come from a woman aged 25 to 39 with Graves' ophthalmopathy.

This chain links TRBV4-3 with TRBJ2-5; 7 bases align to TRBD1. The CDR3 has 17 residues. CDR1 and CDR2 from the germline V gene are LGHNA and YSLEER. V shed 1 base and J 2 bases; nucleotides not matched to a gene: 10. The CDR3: CASSQGLIGQAQETQYF. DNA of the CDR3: TGCGCCAGCAGCCAAGGGTTGATCGGACAGGCACAAGAGACCCAGTACTTC.

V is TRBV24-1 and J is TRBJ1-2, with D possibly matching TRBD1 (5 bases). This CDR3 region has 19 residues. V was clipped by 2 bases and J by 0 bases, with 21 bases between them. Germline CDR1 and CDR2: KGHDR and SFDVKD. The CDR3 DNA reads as TGTGCCACCAGTGATTCCGGAGGTGGTGGTGGGGACTCTAACTATGGCTACACCTTC. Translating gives CATSDSGGGGGDSNYGYTF.

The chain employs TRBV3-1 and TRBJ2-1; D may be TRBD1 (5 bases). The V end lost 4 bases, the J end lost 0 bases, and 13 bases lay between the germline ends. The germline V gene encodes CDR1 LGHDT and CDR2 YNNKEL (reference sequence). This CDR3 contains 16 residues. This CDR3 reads CASSPDSPSSYNEQFF. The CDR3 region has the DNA TGTGCCAGCAGCCCCGACAGCCCGAGCTCCTACAATGAGCAGTTCTTC.

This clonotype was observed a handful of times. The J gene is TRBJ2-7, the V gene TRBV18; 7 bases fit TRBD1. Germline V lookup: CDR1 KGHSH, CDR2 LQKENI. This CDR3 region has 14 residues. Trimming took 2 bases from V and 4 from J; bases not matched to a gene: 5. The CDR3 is CASSPKGALYEQYF. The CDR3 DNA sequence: TGTGCCAGCTCACCAAAGGGGGCGCTTTACGAGCAGTACTTC.

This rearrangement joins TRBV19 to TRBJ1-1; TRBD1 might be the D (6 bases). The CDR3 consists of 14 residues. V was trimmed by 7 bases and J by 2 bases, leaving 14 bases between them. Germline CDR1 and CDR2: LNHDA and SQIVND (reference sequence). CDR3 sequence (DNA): TGTGCCAGTATTCGGGACACTATTAACACTGAAGCTTTCTTT. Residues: CASIRDTINTEAFF.

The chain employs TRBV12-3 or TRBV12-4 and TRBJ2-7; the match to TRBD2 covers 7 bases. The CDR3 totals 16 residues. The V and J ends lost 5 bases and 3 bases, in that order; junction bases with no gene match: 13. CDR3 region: CASSAVPGLLNYEQYF. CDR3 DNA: TGTGCCAGCAGTGCCGTACCGGGACTACTAAACTACGAGCAGTACTTC.

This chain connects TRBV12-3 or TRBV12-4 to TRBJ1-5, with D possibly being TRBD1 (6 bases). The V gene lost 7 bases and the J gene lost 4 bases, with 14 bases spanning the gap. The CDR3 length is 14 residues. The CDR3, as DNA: TGTGCCAGCACCCACGGGGGGCGGAATCAGCCCCAGCATTTT. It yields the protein CASTHGGRNQPQHF.

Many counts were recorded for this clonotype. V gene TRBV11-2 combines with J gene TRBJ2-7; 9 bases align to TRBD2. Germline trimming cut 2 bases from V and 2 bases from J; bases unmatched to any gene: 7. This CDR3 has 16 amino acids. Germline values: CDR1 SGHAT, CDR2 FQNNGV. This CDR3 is CASSLSPGLATYEQYF. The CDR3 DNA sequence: TGTGCCAGCAGCTTATCCCCAGGACTAGCGACCTACGAGCAGTACTTC.

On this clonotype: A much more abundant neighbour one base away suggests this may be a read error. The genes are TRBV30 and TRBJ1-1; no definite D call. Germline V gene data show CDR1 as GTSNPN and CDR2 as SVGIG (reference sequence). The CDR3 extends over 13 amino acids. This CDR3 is CVWRHIGDTEAFF. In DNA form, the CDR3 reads TGTGTCTGGAGACATATTGGTGACACTGAAGCTTTCTTT.

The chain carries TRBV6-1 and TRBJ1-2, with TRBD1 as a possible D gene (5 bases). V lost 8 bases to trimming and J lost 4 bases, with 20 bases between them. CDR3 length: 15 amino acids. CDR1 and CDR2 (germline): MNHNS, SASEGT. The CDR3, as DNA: TGTGCCAGCGGCGAGGGACGGGCCGTAAGCTATGGCTACACCTTC. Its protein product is CASGEGRAVSYGYTF.

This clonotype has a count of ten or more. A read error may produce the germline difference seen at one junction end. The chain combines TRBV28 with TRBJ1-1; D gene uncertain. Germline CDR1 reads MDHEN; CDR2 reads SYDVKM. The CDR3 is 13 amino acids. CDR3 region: CASSLIRGTEAFF. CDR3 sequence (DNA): TGTGCCAGCAGTTTAATCCGTGGAACTGAGGCTTTCTTT.

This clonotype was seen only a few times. CDR3 protein: CAWRSTGDSHNSPLHF. The CDR3, as DNA: TGTGCCTGGAGGAGTACTGGGGACAGCCATAATTCACCCCTCCACTTT. This chain joins TRBV30 and TRBJ1-6, with 7 bases that match TRBD1. Unmatched junction bases numbered 10, after V lost 3 bases and J lost 5 bases. The CDR3 is 16 residues long. Germline CDR1 is GTSNPN and CDR2 is SVGIG (reference sequence).

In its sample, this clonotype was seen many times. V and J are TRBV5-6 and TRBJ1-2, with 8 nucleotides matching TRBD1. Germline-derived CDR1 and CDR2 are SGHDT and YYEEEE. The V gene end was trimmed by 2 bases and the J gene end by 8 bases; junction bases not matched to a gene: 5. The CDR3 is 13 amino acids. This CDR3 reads CASSLPPGGGYTF. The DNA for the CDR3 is TGTGCCAGCAGCTTACCACCAGGGGGCGGCTACACCTTC.

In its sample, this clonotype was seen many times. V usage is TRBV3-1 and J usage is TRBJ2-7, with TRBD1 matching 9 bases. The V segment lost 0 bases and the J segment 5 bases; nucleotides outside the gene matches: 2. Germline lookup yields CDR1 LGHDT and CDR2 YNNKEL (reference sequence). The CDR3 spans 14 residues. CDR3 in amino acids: CASSQDTGGHEQYF. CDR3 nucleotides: TGTGCCAGCAGCCAAGATACAGGGGGCCACGAGCAGTACTTC.

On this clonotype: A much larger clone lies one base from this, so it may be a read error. CDR3 nucleotide sequence: TGTTCCAGCAGAACACCGGGACAGCTCTACGAGCAGTACTTC. Amino acid sequence: CSSRTPGQLYEQYF. The rearrangement joins TRBV6-1 to TRBJ2-7, with 7 bases aligning to TRBD1. This CDR3 region has 14 residues. Germline V gene sequence: CDR1 MNHNS, CDR2 SASEGT.

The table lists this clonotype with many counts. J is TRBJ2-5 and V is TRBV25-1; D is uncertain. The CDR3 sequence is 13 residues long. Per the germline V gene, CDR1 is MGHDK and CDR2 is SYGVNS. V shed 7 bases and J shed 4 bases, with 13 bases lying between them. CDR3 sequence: CASTGTPGETQYF. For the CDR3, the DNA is TGTGCCAGCACTGGAACCCCGGGAGAGACCCAGTACTTC.

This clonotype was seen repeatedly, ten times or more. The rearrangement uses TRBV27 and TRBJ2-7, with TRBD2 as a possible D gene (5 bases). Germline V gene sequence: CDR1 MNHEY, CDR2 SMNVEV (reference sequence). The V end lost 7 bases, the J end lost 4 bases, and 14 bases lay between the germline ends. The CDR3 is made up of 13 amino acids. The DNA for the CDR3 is TGTGCCAGCACCCGATCGGGATCGTACGAGCAGTACTTC. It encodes CASTRSGSYEQYF.

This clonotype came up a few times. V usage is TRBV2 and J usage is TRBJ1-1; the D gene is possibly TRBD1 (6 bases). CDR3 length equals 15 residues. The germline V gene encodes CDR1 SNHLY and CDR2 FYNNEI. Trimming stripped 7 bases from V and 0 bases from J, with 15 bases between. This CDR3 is CASTQTGALNTEAFF. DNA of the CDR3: TGTGCCAGCACTCAAACGGGGGCACTGAACACTGAAGCTTTCTTT.

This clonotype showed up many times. The CDR3: CASSLGREGGRGLANYGYTF. The CDR3 DNA is TGTGCCAGCAGCTTAGGTCGGGAGGGCGGTCGGGGGCTTGCTAACTATGGCTACACCTTC. J is TRBJ1-2 and V is TRBV11-2; D might be TRBD1 (6 bases). The CDR3 extends over 20 amino acids. Trimming shortened V by 1 base and J by 0 bases, and 24 bases separated the two germline ends. Germline CDR1 SGHAT, CDR2 FQNNGV.

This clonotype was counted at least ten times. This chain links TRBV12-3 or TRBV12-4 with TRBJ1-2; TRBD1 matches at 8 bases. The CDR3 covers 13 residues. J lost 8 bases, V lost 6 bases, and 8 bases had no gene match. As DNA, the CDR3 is TGTGCCAGCAGCAGGGACAGGACCTTGGGCTACACCTTC. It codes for CASSRDRTLGYTF.

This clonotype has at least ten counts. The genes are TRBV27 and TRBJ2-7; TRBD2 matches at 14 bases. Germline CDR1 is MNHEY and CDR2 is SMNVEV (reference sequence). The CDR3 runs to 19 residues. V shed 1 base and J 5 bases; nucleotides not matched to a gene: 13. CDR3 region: CASSLLAPPTSGRANEQYF. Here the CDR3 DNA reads TGTGCCAGCAGTTTATTAGCCCCACCGACTAGCGGGAGGGCTAACGAGCAGTACTTC.

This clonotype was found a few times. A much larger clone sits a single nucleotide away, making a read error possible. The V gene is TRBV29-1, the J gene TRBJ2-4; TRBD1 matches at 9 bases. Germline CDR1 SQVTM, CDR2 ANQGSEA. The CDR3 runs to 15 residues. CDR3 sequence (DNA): TGCAGCGTGGAAGGGACAGGGACGGCCAAAATCATTCAGTACTTC. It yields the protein CSVEGTGTAKIIQYF.

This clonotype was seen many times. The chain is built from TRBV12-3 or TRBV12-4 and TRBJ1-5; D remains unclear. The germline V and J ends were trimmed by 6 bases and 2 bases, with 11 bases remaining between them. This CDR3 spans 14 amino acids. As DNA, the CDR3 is TGTGCCAGCAGCAGGCGGGGAGGCAATCAGCCCCAGCATTTT. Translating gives CASSRRGGNQPQHF.

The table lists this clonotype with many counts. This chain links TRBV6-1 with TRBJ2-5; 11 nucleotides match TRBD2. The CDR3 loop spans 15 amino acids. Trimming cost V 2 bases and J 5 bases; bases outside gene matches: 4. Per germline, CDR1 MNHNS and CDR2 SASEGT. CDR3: CASSESGTSGETQYF. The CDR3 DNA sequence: TGTGCCAGCAGTGAATCCGGGACTAGCGGTGAGACCCAGTACTTC.

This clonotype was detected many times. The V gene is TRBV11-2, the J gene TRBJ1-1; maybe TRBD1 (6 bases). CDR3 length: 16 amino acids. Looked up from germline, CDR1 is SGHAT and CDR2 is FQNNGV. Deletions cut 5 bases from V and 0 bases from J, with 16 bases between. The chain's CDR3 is CASSSYRVSMNTEAFF. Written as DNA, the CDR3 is TGTGCCAGCAGCAGCTACAGGGTGTCCATGAACACTGAAGCTTTCTTT.

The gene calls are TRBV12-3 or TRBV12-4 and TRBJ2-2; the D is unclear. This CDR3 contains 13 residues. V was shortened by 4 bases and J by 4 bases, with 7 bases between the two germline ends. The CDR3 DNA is TGTGCCAGCAGTTGGACCATCACCGGGGAGCTGTTTTTT. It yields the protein CASSWTITGELFF.